What follows describes a single T cell receptor beta chain. Its antigen remains unidentified. These data belong to a study of PD-1 blockade in classical Hodgkin lymphoma. Study-wide findings and caveats: Whoever responded completely had baseline diversity much like that seen in newly diagnosed patients.

Exposure to brentuximab vedotin varied, and each patient had relapsed following autologous stem cell transplantation. Magnetic negative selection purified CD4+ T cells from thawed PBMCs. Patients' outcomes at their best amounted to complete response, partial response or progressive disease. Clones were read by immunoSEQ multiplex PCR, and TCRdb kept only the in-frame ones, dropping some. This table holds thousands of clones, less than 80% found once. Germline CDR1 and CDR2: LGHNA and YSLEER. This CDR3 has 15 amino acids. With V trimmed by 2 bases and J by 4 bases, 5 bases remained unmatched. The material sequenced was CD4+ T cells from blood, taken at baseline. This receptor was identified in a human donor with classical Hodgkin lymphoma. The V gene is TRBV4-3, the J gene TRBJ2-7, with 10 positions matching TRBD1. CDR3 nucleotide sequence: TGCGCCAGCAGCCAACGACCGGGACAGGGGTACGAGCAGTACTTC. Protein product: CASSQRPGQGYEQYF.